The 28 T cell receptor beta chains given below trace back to one sample, sequenced in a study of T cell responses to AZD1222 COVID-19 vaccine. The table came from immunoSEQ multiplex PCR; TCRdb's copy has only in-frame clones and leaves some out. In the table there are about 140,000 clones, around 90% of which are singletons. The sample in question was peripheral blood, obtained 28 days after the second AZD1222 dose. These receptors all come from an adult who received the AZD1222 COVID-19 vaccine.

The gene calls are TRBV6-5 and TRBJ1-4, with D possibly matching TRBD1 (6 bases). In germline, CDR1 is MNHEY, CDR2 SVGAGI. Trimming stripped 3 bases from V and 3 bases from J, with 11 bases between. This CDR3 is built from 15 residues. The CDR3 sequence: CASSYSGVSNEKLFF. Written as DNA, the CDR3 is TGTGCCAGCAGTTATTCAGGGGTCTCTAATGAAAAACTGTTTTTT.

The genes are TRBV3-1 (or the pseudogene TRBV3-2) and TRBJ2-2; 11 nucleotides line up with TRBD2. There are 18 residues in the CDR3. Germline V gives CDR1 LGHDT, CDR2 YNNKEL (reference sequence). The trim removed 0 bases at V and 6 bases at J, leaving 9 bases unmatched. The CDR3 DNA reads TGTGCCAGCAGCCAAGATGCCCTAGCGGGGGGACGGGCCGGGGAGCTGTTTTTT. The encoded protein is CASSQDALAGGRAGELFF.

The genes are TRBV5-1 and TRBJ2-3, with D hard to call. Germline CDR1 is SGHRS and CDR2 is YFSETQ. V was pared by 0 bases and J by 5 bases, with 7 bases between. CDR3 length: 13 residues. CDR3 nucleotides: TGCGCCAGCAGCTTGGCCATCGGAGATACGCAGTATTTT. This gives the protein CASSLAIGDTQYF.

V is TRBV6-2 or TRBV6-3 and J is TRBJ1-2; D call uncertain. The CDR3 is made up of 12 amino acids. Germline values: CDR1 MNHEY, CDR2 SVGEGT. Trimming cost V 2 bases and J 7 bases, with 8 bases left between them. The CDR3 nucleotides are TGTGCCAGCAGTTACCGGGTGCTTGGCTACACCTTC. Amino acid sequence: CASSYRVLGYTF.

The chain recombines TRBV28 with TRBJ2-6; the match to TRBD1 covers 11 bases. V dropped 6 bases and J dropped 0; count of bases not matched to a gene: 7. The CDR3 has 18 residues. Per germline, CDR1 MDHEN and CDR2 SYDVKM. The CDR3 DNA is TGTGCCAGCAGATTGGGACAGGGGGGGTCCTCTGGGGCCAACGTCCTGACTTTC. Protein: CASRLGQGGSSGANVLTF.

The chain uses TRBV4-1 and TRBJ2-7; D tentatively fits TRBD1 or TRBD2 (6 bases each). CDR3 size: 15 residues. Germline V gene data show CDR1 as MGHRA and CDR2 as YSYEKL. Trimming pared 4 bases from V and 6 bases from J, leaving 19 bases between. Written as DNA, the CDR3 is TGCGCCAGCAGCCCCTCCCTGGGGGGCCGTGTCGAGCAGTACTTC. This codes for CASSPSLGGRVEQYF.

Many counts were recorded for this clone. The chain recombines TRBV20-1 with TRBJ2-1, with D unclear. The V gene lost 4 bases and the J gene lost 5 bases, with 6 bases spanning the gap. The length of the CDR3 is 11 residues. Germline V CDR1 and CDR2: DFQATT, SNEGSKA (reference sequence). The DNA of the CDR3 is TGCAGTGCTAACAGAAACAATGAGCAGTTCTTC. Protein product: CSANRNNEQFF.

This chain joins TRBV6-6 and TRBJ2-7, with unresolved D. Per the germline V gene, CDR1 is MNHNY and CDR2 is SVGAGI (reference sequence). The CDR3 is made up of 13 amino acids. Trimming took off 5 bases at V and 2 bases at J, with 10 bases between the two ends. The CDR3 DNA sequence: TGTGCCAGCAGTGTCGGAACAGCCTACGAGCAGTACTTC. It codes for CASSVGTAYEQYF.

This sequence joins TRBV19 and TRBJ2-1, with unresolved D. CDR1 LNHDA and CDR2 SQIVND come from the germline V gene (reference sequence). Trimming shortened V by 3 bases and J by 0 bases, and 9 bases separated the two germline ends. This CDR3 has 15 residues. The CDR3: CASSIAESSYNEQFF. In DNA form, the CDR3 reads TGTGCCAGTAGTATCGCCGAGAGCTCCTACAATGAGCAGTTCTTC. The full variable domain, in which reference TRBV19 and TRBJ2-1 provide the parts outside the CDR3, is DGGITQSPKYLFRKEGQNVTLSCEQNLNHDAMYWYRQDPGQGLRLIYYSQIVNDFQKGDIAEGYSVSREKKESFPLTVTSAQKNPTAFYLCASSIAESSYNEQFFGPGTRLTVL.

The V call is TRBV28, the J call TRBJ2-7; D may correspond to TRBD1 or TRBD2 (5 bases each). CDR1 and CDR2 (germline): MDHEN, SYDVKM. The CDR3 spans 15 residues. V gave up 7 bases and J gave up 0 bases, with 16 bases separating them. The CDR3 region has the DNA TGTGCCAGCACGACCGGGACGGAGGTCTCCTACGAGCAGTACTTC. It encodes CASTTGTEVSYEQYF.

The V call is TRBV29-1, the J call TRBJ1-2; D ambiguous. This CDR3 comprises 12 residues. V dropped 3 bases and J dropped 1 base, with 6 bases sitting between them. Germline V CDR1 and CDR2: SQVTM, ANQGSEA. The CDR3 protein is CSVDRFNYGYTF. CDR3 in DNA: TGCAGCGTTGACAGATTTAACTATGGCTACACCTTC.

The chain uses TRBV4-3 and TRBJ2-7, with 11 nucleotides matching TRBD2. V trimming: 0 bases; J trimming: 5 bases; junction bases outside the gene matches: 6. CDR1 LGHNA and CDR2 YSLEER come from the germline V gene. The CDR3 extends over 16 amino acids. CDR3 coding DNA: TGCGCCAGCAGCCAAGATGTAGCGGGGGGGCCGGACGAGCAGTACTTC. It encodes CASSQDVAGGPDEQYF.

The chain is built from TRBV2 and TRBJ1-1; 8 nucleotides agree with TRBD1. V was clipped by 6 bases and J by 6 bases; unmatched bases: 6. This CDR3 is 13 amino acids long. Germline V gives CDR1 SNHLY, CDR2 FYNNEI. The CDR3 here is CASRTGEIAEAFF. Written as DNA, the CDR3 is TGTGCCAGCAGGACAGGGGAGATCGCTGAAGCTTTCTTT.

The chain carries TRBV3-1 (or the pseudogene TRBV3-2) and TRBJ2-5; D perhaps matches TRBD2 (5 bases). The CDR3 length is 14 residues. V was cut by 4 bases and J by 4 bases, with 13 bases left in between. Germline loops: CDR1 LGHDT, CDR2 YNNKEL (reference sequence). The CDR3 DNA reads as TGTGCCAGCAGCCCTCCCCGGGGTTCAGAGACCCAGTACTTC. As protein: CASSPPRGSETQYF.

The chain has TRBV27 and TRBJ2-6, with D hard to call. The CDR3 is 22 amino acids. The germline gives CDR1 MNHEY, CDR2 SMNVEV (reference sequence). V lost 1 base and J lost 4, with 29 bases in between. The CDR3 DNA is TGTGCCAGCAGTTTATTTTTGGGATACTCCGCTTTTCTCTGCTCCGGGGCCAACGTCCTGACTTTC. This codes for CASSLFLGYSAFLCSGANVLTF.

This sequence joins TRBV6-5 and TRBJ2-4; D possibly uses TRBD1 or TRBD2 (5 bases each). V lost 7 bases, J lost 4 bases, and 11 bases lay in between. The CDR3 contains 13 residues. Germline-derived CDR1 and CDR2 are MNHEY and SVGAGI. The CDR3 DNA is TGTGCCAGCACCCCGGGACCAAAAAACATTCAGTACTTC. Translating gives CASTPGPKNIQYF.

The rearrangement links TRBV27 to TRBJ1-6; D is perhaps TRBD1 (5 bases). CDR1 and CDR2 (germline): MNHEY, SMNVEV (reference sequence). CDR3 length: 13 amino acids. The V end lost 2 bases, the J end lost 6 bases, and 5 bases lay between the germline ends. The CDR3 protein is CASSLQGNSPLHF. In nucleotides, the CDR3 is TGTGCCAGCAGTTTACAGGGTAATTCACCCCTCCACTTT.

The V call is TRBV5-1, the J call TRBJ2-1; TRBD2 agrees at 11 bases. Germline trimming cut 0 bases from V and 10 bases from J; bases unmatched to any gene: 12. The length of the CDR3 is 17 residues. Looked up from germline, CDR1 is SGHRS and CDR2 is YFSETQ. CDR3 nucleotides: TGCGCCAGCAGCTTGGTTAGCGGGAGGGCCTGGGGGGACGAGCAGTTCTTC. Translating gives CASSLVSGRAWGDEQFF. Full variable domain (outside the CDR3, taken from reference TRBV5-1 and TRBJ2-1): KAGVTQTPRYLIKTRGQQVTLSCSPISGHRSVSWYQQTPGQGLQFLFEYFSETQRNKGNFPGRFSGRQFSNSRSEMNVSTLELGDSALYLCASSLVSGRAWGDEQFFGPGTRLTVL.

The gene calls are TRBV7-9 and TRBJ2-3; 8 bases agree with TRBD2. The V gene's germline CDR1 is SEHNR and CDR2 FQNEAQ (reference sequence). The CDR3 sequence is 15 residues long. The V gene end was trimmed by 5 bases and the J gene end by 9 bases; junction bases not matched to a gene: 13. The CDR3 loop reads CASSLPTSGSETQYF. The CDR3 DNA follows: TGTGCCAGCAGCCTACCCACCAGCGGGAGCGAGACGCAGTATTTT. The variable domain in full, completed from reference TRBV7-9 and TRBJ2-3, reads DTGVSQNPRHKITKRGQNVTFRCDPISEHNRLYWYRQTLGQGPEFLTYFQNEAQLEKSRLLSDRFSAERPKGSFSTLEIQRTEQGDSAMYLCASSLPTSGSETQYFGPGTRLTVL.

V is TRBV7-3 and J is TRBJ2-3; D may match TRBD1 or TRBD2 (6 bases each). CDR1 is SGHTA and CDR2 is FQGTGA in the germline V gene. Trimming removed 4 bases from V and 3 bases from J, with 29 bases in between. CDR3 size: 20 residues. The CDR3 is CASSSKGERRSRGGTDTQYF. CDR3 bases: TGTGCCAGCAGCTCCAAGGGGGAAAGGCGGAGCCGAGGAGGGACAGATACGCAGTATTTT.

Details on this clone: Additional DNA sequences in this sample encode the identical CDR3. This chain joins TRBV11-3 and TRBJ1-3; D gene unclear. Germline CDR1 is SGHNT and CDR2 is YENEEA. The V and J ends lost 1 base and 0 bases respectively, with 7 bases between them. This CDR3 is 15 amino acids long. The CDR3 loop reads CASSLGTASGNTIYF. The CDR3 coding sequence is TGTGCCAGCAGCTTAGGGACCGCCTCTGGAAACACCATATATTTT.

This chain joins TRBV18 and TRBJ2-5; tentatively, D is TRBD1 or TRBD2 (5 bases each). CDR3 length: 13 amino acids. CDR1 is KGHSH, CDR2 LQKENI, per germline. Deletions cut 5 bases from V and 3 bases from J, with 10 bases between. The CDR3: CASSGTREETQYF. CDR3 bases: TGTGCCAGCTCAGGGACCCGCGAAGAGACCCAGTACTTC.

V usage is TRBV30 and J usage is TRBJ1-2; weak D call: TRBD1 (5 bases). The V end was cut by 4 bases, the J end by 8 bases, with 17 bases between. Germline V lookup: CDR1 GTSNPN, CDR2 SVGIG (reference sequence). CDR3 length: 13 residues. CDR3 in DNA: TGTGCCTGGACCGATCGGGGCGAGGGGGGCTACACCTTC. This encodes CAWTDRGEGGYTF.

This chain joins TRBV11-2 and TRBJ2-3; D is undetermined. The CDR3 is 14 residues long. Per germline, CDR1 SGHAT and CDR2 FQNNGV. Trimming pared 5 bases from V and 5 bases from J, leaving 14 bases between. This CDR3 reads CASSQDLGQDTQYF. For the CDR3, the DNA is TGTGCCAGCAGCCAAGACCTAGGGCAAGATACGCAGTATTTT.

This sequence joins TRBV9 and TRBJ1-5; D unresolved. CDR3 size: 14 residues. Germline CDR1 is SGDLS and CDR2 is YYNGEE. The V gene lost 0 bases and the J gene lost 6 bases, with 10 bases spanning the gap. Here the CDR3 DNA reads TGTGCCAGCAGCGTAGACAGTATAGGTCAGCCCCAGCATTTT. Residues: CASSVDSIGQPQHF.

V gene TRBV28 combines with J gene TRBJ2-1; D is uncertain. CDR1 and CDR2 (germline): MDHEN, SYDVKM. The CDR3 spans 14 residues. The V end lost 1 base, the J end lost 6 bases, and 10 bases lay between the germline ends. The CDR3 loop reads CASSLYTAPNEQFF. DNA of the CDR3: TGTGCCAGCAGTTTATACACAGCCCCCAATGAGCAGTTCTTC.

The chain joins TRBV3-1 (or the pseudogene TRBV3-2) to TRBJ2-5; D perhaps matches TRBD2 (6 bases). Germline loops: CDR1 LGHDT, CDR2 YNNKEL (reference sequence). This CDR3 is built from 17 residues. Trimming took 4 bases from V and 2 from J, leaving 20 bases between them. The CDR3, as DNA: TGTGCCAGCAGCCCCTCGGGTGGGGGAGGACGACAAGAGACCCAGTACTTC. Protein product: CASSPSGGGGRQETQYF.

This clone was counted a single time. This chain links TRBV27 with TRBJ1-2; possible D gene TRBD1, 6 bases. Trimming stripped 4 bases from V and 6 bases from J, with 15 bases between. The CDR3 has 14 residues. Germline V CDR1 and CDR2: MNHEY, SMNVEV (reference sequence). The CDR3 region is CASSWGARGDGYTF. As DNA, the CDR3 is TGTGCCAGCAGTTGGGGGGCGCGAGGTGATGGCTACACCTTC.